This TCR beta chain came from a study of T-cell memory formation after mild COVID-19. The wider study: TCR clusters largely stayed donor specific.

V shed 4 bases and J 0 bases; nucleotides not matched to a gene: 5. From germline, CDR1 is MNHEY and CDR2 SMNVEV (reference sequence). The CDR3 spans 16 residues. In this sample, this clonotype turned up a few times. 5'RACE primed from the constant segment yielded TCR alpha and TCR beta cDNA libraries bearing sample barcodes and UMIs. TCRdb reprocessed the 5' RACE reads with MiXCR, giving one entry per CDR3 protein. The table has roughly 560,000 distinct CDR3 sequences, roughly 21% seen once. Sequenced input: PBMCs or a T cell subset sorted from them (not recorded which). The receptor was isolated from an adult woman who had mild COVID-19 (a few samples of this study predate the infection). Cell type and time point are not known. The gene calls are TRBV27 and TRBJ1-1; 10 bases agree with TRBD1. CDR3 DNA: TGTGCCAGCAGTTCCCGGGGACAGGGGTTGAACACTGAAGCTTTCTTT. Protein sequence: CASSSRGQGLNTEAFF.